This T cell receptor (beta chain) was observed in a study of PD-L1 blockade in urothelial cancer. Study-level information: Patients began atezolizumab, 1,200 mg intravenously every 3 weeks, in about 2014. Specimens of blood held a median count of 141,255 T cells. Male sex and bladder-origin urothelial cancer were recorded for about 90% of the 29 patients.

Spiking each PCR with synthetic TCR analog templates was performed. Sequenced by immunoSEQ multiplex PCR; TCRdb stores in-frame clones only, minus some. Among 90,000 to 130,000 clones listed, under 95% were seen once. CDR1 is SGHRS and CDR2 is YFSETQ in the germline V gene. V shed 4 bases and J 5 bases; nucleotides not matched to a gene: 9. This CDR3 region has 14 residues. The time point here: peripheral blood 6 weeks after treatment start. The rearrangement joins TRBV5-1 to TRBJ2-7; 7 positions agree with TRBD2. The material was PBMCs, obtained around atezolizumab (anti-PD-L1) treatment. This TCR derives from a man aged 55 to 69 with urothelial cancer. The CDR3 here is CASSPGAGYNEQYF. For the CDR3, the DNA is TGCGCCAGCAGCCCCGGAGCGGGATATAACGAGCAGTACTTC.